The 13 T cell receptor beta chains below were found in one sample sequenced in a study of T-cell reconstitution after alpha-beta-depleted transplantation in children. Construction of the TCRbeta library involved unique molecular identifiers. From the PCR reads, TCRdb called clonotypes with MiXCR, one entry per CDR3 protein. This table has hundreds of thousands of distinct CDR3 sequences, around 9.6% appearing once. Sequences were derived from PBMCs from the stem cell graft donor, sampled from the stem cell graft. The source is a human donor who donated a stem cell graft to a child with SCID.

There are a few counts of this clonotype. The gene calls are TRBV3-1 and TRBJ2-5, with D perhaps TRBD1 or TRBD2 (5 bases each). From germline, CDR1 is LGHDT and CDR2 YNNKEL (reference sequence). The length of the CDR3 is 13 residues. With 2 bases removed from V and 5 bases from J, the gap between germline ends came to 9 bases. The CDR3 is CASSQLWDETQYF. The CDR3 DNA reads TGTGCCAGCAGCCAATTATGGGACGAGACCCAGTACTTC.

A few counts support this clonotype. This sequence joins TRBV2 and TRBJ2-3, with D perhaps TRBD2 (5 bases). CDR3 length equals 16 residues. The V gene's germline CDR1 is SNHLY and CDR2 FYNNEI. V lost 6 bases and J 1 base, leaving 17 bases between the germline ends. CDR3 sequence (DNA): TGTGCCAGCAGCGGGGAGACTGGAAGCCGCACAGATACGCAGTATTTT. This gives the protein CASSGETGSRTDTQYF.

Comment on this clonotype: The junction does not match germline at one end; this may be a read error. V is TRBV20-1 and J is TRBJ2-1; no clear D. Germline V gene lookup returns CDR1 DFQATT and CDR2 SNEGSKA (reference sequence). This CDR3 has 16 residues. The CDR3 is CCARDQARTPYNEQFF. The CDR3, as DNA: TGCTGTGCTAGAGATCAGGCCCGCACTCCCTACAATGAGCAGTTCTTC.

This clonotype has at least ten counts. The chain is built from TRBV12-3 or TRBV12-4 and TRBJ1-5; D is perhaps TRBD1 (6 bases). V was trimmed by 1 base and J by 2 bases, leaving 9 bases between them. CDR3 size: 15 residues. CDR3 protein: CASSLGAGGNQPQHF. DNA for the CDR3: TGTGCCAGCAGTTTAGGGGCAGGGGGCAATCAGCCCCAGCATTTT.

This sequence joins TRBV7-9 and TRBJ2-1; TRBD2 matches at 11 bases. J gave up 6 bases and V 6 bases, and 7 bases lay outside the gene matches. The germline V gene has CDR1 SEHNR and CDR2 FQNEAQ (reference sequence). The length of the CDR3 is 15 residues. The CDR3 protein is CASSFSGGAGNEQFF. CDR3 DNA sequence: TGTGCCAGCAGTTTTAGCGGGGGGGCTGGCAATGAGCAGTTCTTC.

This clonotype was counted between two and nine times. This chain links TRBV2 with TRBJ1-4; a possible D gene is TRBD1 (6 bases). Trimming shortened V by 4 bases and J by 5 bases, and 11 bases separated the two germline ends. CDR3 length: 14 amino acids. CDR1 and CDR2 (germline): SNHLY, FYNNEI. The CDR3 protein is CASSARGRNEKLFF. The CDR3 DNA follows: TGTGCCAGCAGTGCCAGGGGTCGGAATGAAAAACTGTTTTTT.

This clonotype has ten or more counts. J is TRBJ2-5 and V is TRBV7-9; weak D call: TRBD1 (6 bases). Between the trimmed V and J ends, which lost 1 base and 5 bases, there was a span of 8 bases. The CDR3 has 13 residues. Germline V gives CDR1 SEHNR, CDR2 FQNEAQ (reference sequence). CDR3 sequence (DNA): TGTGCCAGCAGCTTAGGACAGGCGGAGACCCAGTACTTC. It codes for CASSLGQAETQYF.

This chain uses TRBV25-1 with TRBJ1-6; 9 bases agree with TRBD1. The CDR3 sequence is 15 residues long. Germline V gene sequence: CDR1 MGHDK, CDR2 SYGVNS. Trimming took 2 bases from V and 8 from J; bases not matched to a gene: 4. CDR3 in DNA: TGTGCCAGCAGTGAAAAACAGGGGGCTGATTCACCCCTCCACTTT. It codes for CASSEKQGADSPLHF.

This clonotype was seen repeatedly, ten times or more. Here the CDR3 DNA reads TGTGCCAGCAGTTTCCAAGTTAACAATCAGCCCCAGCATTTT. The encoded protein is CASSFQVNNQPQHF. The chain carries TRBV12-3 or TRBV12-4 and TRBJ1-5, with D unclear. V dropped 3 bases and J dropped 3 bases, with 9 bases sitting between them. CDR3 length: 14 amino acids.

This clonotype came up a few times. The chain is built from TRBV11-2 and TRBJ1-6; D is unclear. Germline-derived CDR1 and CDR2 are SGHAT and FQNNGV. Trimming left V 5 bases short and J 6 bases short, with 11 bases between. CDR3 length equals 14 residues. The CDR3 here is CASSPLGPNSPLHF. The CDR3 DNA follows: TGTGCCAGCAGCCCCCTTGGACCTAATTCACCCCTCCACTTT.

V is TRBV7-8 and J is TRBJ2-5, with 9 bases aligning to TRBD1. The CDR3 length is 13 residues. The germline gives CDR1 SGHVS, CDR2 FQNEAQ. Trimming cost V 7 bases and J 5 bases; bases outside gene matches: 5. DNA of the CDR3: TGTGCCAGCATCAGAGGACAGGGGGAGACCCAGTACTTC. Amino acids: CASIRGQGETQYF.

CDR3 DNA: TGTGCCAGCAGTTCGCGCGGAGGGGAATATCCAGATACGCAGTATTTT. It codes for CASSSRGGEYPDTQYF. This rearrangement joins TRBV6-5 to TRBJ2-3; tentative D call: TRBD2 (6 bases). Deletions cut 4 bases from V and 4 bases from J, with 18 bases between. The germline CDR1 and CDR2 sequences are MNHEY and SVGAGI. The CDR3 loop spans 16 amino acids.

This clonotype was seen a few times. The CDR3 spells CASRPPGANEQFF. Written as DNA, the CDR3 is TGTGCCAGCAGACCCCCAGGGGCAAATGAGCAGTTCTTC. V usage is TRBV27 and J usage is TRBJ2-1, with a weak D call TRBD1 (6 bases). Trimming pared 6 bases from V and 7 bases from J, leaving 13 bases between. From germline, CDR1 is MNHEY and CDR2 SMNVEV (reference sequence). The CDR3 loop spans 13 amino acids.